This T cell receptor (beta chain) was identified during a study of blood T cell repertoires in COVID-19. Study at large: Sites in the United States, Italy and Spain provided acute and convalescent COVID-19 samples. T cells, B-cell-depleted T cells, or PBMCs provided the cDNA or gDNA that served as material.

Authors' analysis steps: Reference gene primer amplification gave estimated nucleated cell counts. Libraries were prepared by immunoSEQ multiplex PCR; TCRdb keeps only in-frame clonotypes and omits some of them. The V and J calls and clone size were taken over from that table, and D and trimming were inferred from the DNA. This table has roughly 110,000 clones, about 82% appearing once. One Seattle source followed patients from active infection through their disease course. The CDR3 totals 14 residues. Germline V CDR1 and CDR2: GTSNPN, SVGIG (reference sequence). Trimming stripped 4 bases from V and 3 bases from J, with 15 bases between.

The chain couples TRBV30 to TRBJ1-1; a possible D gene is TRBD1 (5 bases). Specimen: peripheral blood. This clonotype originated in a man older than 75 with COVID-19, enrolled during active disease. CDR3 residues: CAWKLSPGDTEAFF. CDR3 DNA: TGTGCCTGGAAGTTGTCCCCGGGGGACACTGAAGCTTTCTTT.